One sample yielded the 25 T cell receptor beta chains listed below, sequenced in a study of OX40 agonist ivuxolimab in advanced cancers. Clones were sequenced by immunoSEQ multiplex PCR, and TCRdb holds only the in-frame ones, with some missing. There are over 9,000 clones in the sample; approximately 86% occur only once, and 25% to 30% lies in the top ten. Sequenced material: CD4+ or CD8+ T cells sorted from blood, taken in a trial of the OX40 agonist ivuxolimab. These receptor sequences come from an adult with an advanced solid tumor such as melanoma, head and neck, liver or kidney cancer.

The rearrangement uses TRBV19 and TRBJ1-1; D gene uncertain. Deletions cut 1 base from V and 4 bases from J, with 7 bases between. The CDR3 sequence is 13 residues long. Germline V gene data show CDR1 as LNHDA and CDR2 as SQIVND (reference sequence). The CDR3 protein is CASSIATATEAFF. CDR3 in DNA: TGTGCCAGTAGTATAGCGACGGCCACTGAAGCTTTCTTT.

The chain couples TRBV13 to TRBJ2-3; a possible D gene is TRBD2 (6 bases). V dropped 5 bases and J dropped 2 bases, with 26 bases sitting between them. The CDR3 runs to 19 residues. Germline V gene sequence: CDR1 PRHDT, CDR2 FYEKMQ (reference sequence). CDR3 coding DNA: TGTGCCAGCAGCATCCGGGGGACCCACCCCTTGCTTACCACAGATACGCAGTATTTT. Residues: CASSIRGTHPLLTTDTQYF.

This clone was observed once. This chain links TRBV5-1 with TRBJ2-3; D gene ambiguous. Germline assignment: CDR1 SGHRS and CDR2 YFSETQ. Between the trimmed V and J ends, which lost 4 bases and 2 bases, there was a span of 2 bases. This CDR3 is built from 11 residues. The CDR3 DNA is TGCGCCAGCAGCACCACAGATACGCAGTATTTT. Its translation: CASSTTDTQYF.

This rearrangement joins TRBV10-3 to TRBJ2-7; tentative D call: TRBD1 (6 bases). Trimming cost V 4 bases and J 3 bases, with 10 bases left between them. The CDR3 runs to 13 residues. The germline V gene encodes CDR1 ENHRY and CDR2 SYGVKD. Written as DNA, the CDR3 is TGTGCCATCAGTGGACAGGACAACTACGAGCAGTACTTC. It specifies CAISGQDNYEQYF.

A note on this clone: Other DNA sequences within the sample encode an identical CDR3. The chain has TRBV28 and TRBJ2-7; D is uncertain. The CDR3 has 14 amino acids. Looked up from germline, CDR1 is MDHEN and CDR2 is SYDVKM. Trimming took off 6 bases at V and 2 bases at J, with 14 bases between the two ends. CDR3 coding DNA: TGTGCCAGCAGCCCTAGGGATTTGGCCTACGAGCAGTACTTC. Its translation is CASSPRDLAYEQYF.

V and J are TRBV6-5 and TRBJ1-2; TRBD1 is a possible D gene (6 bases). Germline loops: CDR1 MNHEY, CDR2 SVGAGI. CDR3 size: 15 residues. V lost 2 bases and J 3 bases, leaving 13 bases between the germline ends. The CDR3 DNA is TGTGCCAGCAGTTACCGCCTTCCAGGGGACTATGGCTACACCTTC. Amino acid sequence: CASSYRLPGDYGYTF.

The chain combines TRBV18 with TRBJ2-3; a possible D gene is TRBD1 (6 bases). Germline V lookup: CDR1 KGHSH, CDR2 LQKENI. The CDR3 is 14 amino acids. V was pared by 6 bases and J by 6 bases, with 16 bases between. The CDR3 sequence: CASSQSAGADTQYF. The DNA for the CDR3 is TGTGCCAGCTCCCAAAGTGCAGGGGCGGATACGCAGTATTTT.

This rearrangement joins TRBV7-9 to TRBJ2-7; 9 bases line up with TRBD2. Germline CDR1 and CDR2: SEHNR and FQNEAQ (reference sequence). Germline trimming cut 2 bases from V and 2 bases from J; bases unmatched to any gene: 7. The CDR3 totals 16 residues. CDR3 region: CASSLSVLAGTYEQYF. The DNA of the CDR3 is TGTGCCAGCAGCTTAAGCGTGCTAGCGGGAACCTACGAGCAGTACTTC.

The chain uses TRBV27 and TRBJ2-7, with 12 bases matching TRBD2. This CDR3 region has 15 residues. J lost 3 bases, V lost 6 bases, and 6 bases had no gene match. Looked up from germline, CDR1 is MNHEY and CDR2 is SMNVEV (reference sequence). The CDR3 sequence: CASRTSGSFRYEQYF. The CDR3 nucleotides read TGTGCCAGCAGGACTAGCGGGAGTTTCCGCTACGAGCAGTACTTC.

V is TRBV28 and J is TRBJ2-1; TRBD1 is a possible D gene (5 bases). Germline V CDR1 and CDR2: MDHEN, SYDVKM. V lost 1 base and J lost 4, with 14 bases in between. The CDR3 runs to 16 residues. The CDR3 protein is CASSLLGSGSYNEQFF. CDR3 nucleotide sequence: TGTGCCAGCAGTTTATTAGGGTCAGGGTCGTACAATGAGCAGTTCTTC.

This clone was detected only once. The chain joins TRBV5-4 to TRBJ1-2; the D gene is possibly TRBD1 (6 bases). Looked up from germline, CDR1 is SGHNT and CDR2 is YYREEE (reference sequence). Trimming removed 1 base from V and 5 bases from J, with 15 bases in between. CDR3 size: 15 residues. The CDR3 DNA reads as TGTGCCAGCAGCTTGTGGGGGGGCGCCCGATATGGCTACACCTTC. It encodes CASSLWGGARYGYTF.

This rearrangement joins TRBV5-6 to TRBJ2-7; perhaps TRBD2 as D (5 bases). The length of the CDR3 is 14 residues. V lost 4 bases to trimming and J lost 6 bases, with 17 bases between them. Germline V gene data show CDR1 as SGHDT and CDR2 as YYEEEE. CDR3 loop: CASSPGLGFGEQYF. Here the CDR3 DNA reads TGTGCCAGCAGCCCCGGACTGGGCTTCGGCGAGCAGTACTTC.

The chain has TRBV10-3 and TRBJ2-3; TRBD2 matches 13 bases. CDR1 is ENHRY, CDR2 SYGVKD, per germline. The J segment lost 7 bases and the V segment lost 10 bases, leaving 11 bases of the junction unmatched. This CDR3 comprises 15 residues. The CDR3 sequence is CATKLAGGPGNTQYF. CDR3 DNA: TGTGCCACCAAACTAGCGGGAGGGCCGGGAAATACGCAGTATTTT.

J is TRBJ2-7 and V is TRBV6-1; the D call may be TRBD1 or TRBD2 (6 bases each). Germline V CDR1 and CDR2: MNHNS, SASEGT. The CDR3 is made up of 13 amino acids. Trimming took off 5 bases at V and 6 bases at J, with 14 bases between the two ends. CDR3 residues: CASSKGGGVEQYF. The DNA for the CDR3 is TGTGCCAGCAGTAAGGGGGGAGGAGTCGAGCAGTACTTC.

This rearrangement joins TRBV7-9 to TRBJ2-7; D possibly corresponds to TRBD2 (6 bases). The V end lost 4 bases, the J end lost 4 bases, and 17 bases lay between the germline ends. CDR1 and CDR2 from the germline V gene are SEHNR and FQNEAQ (reference sequence). The length of the CDR3 is 15 residues. CDR3 sequence reads: CASSSTEFGGYEQYF. The CDR3, as DNA: TGTGCCAGCAGCTCGACGGAATTTGGAGGGTACGAGCAGTACTTC.

The J gene is TRBJ1-5, the V gene TRBV4-3, with D hard to call. The CDR3 contains 17 residues. V gave up 0 bases and J gave up 0 bases, with 12 bases separating them. The V gene's germline CDR1 is LGHNA and CDR2 YSLEER. CDR3 nucleotides: TGCGCCAGCAGCCAAGATATTCGGCAATATAGCAATCAGCCCCAGCATTTT. Its translation is CASSQDIRQYSNQPQHF.

The J gene is TRBJ2-1, the V gene TRBV4-3; TRBD2 aligns across 16 bases. The J segment lost 3 bases and the V segment lost 5 bases, leaving 16 bases of the junction unmatched. The CDR3 has 21 residues. Germline-derived CDR1 and CDR2 are LGHNA and YSLEER. CDR3 nucleotide sequence: TGCGCCAGCAGCGACACACCTACGGGACTAGCGGGGGGGCCGATCTACAATGAGCAGTTCTTC. Translated, it gives CASSDTPTGLAGGPIYNEQFF.

The genes are TRBV27 and TRBJ2-3; D is unresolved. V lost 3 bases to trimming and J lost 0 bases, with 10 bases between them. Germline CDR1 reads MNHEY; CDR2 reads SMNVEV (reference sequence). CDR3 length: 15 residues. CDR3 loop: CASSFGEPSTDTQYF. The CDR3 coding sequence is TGTGCCAGCAGTTTTGGGGAACCTAGCACAGATACGCAGTATTTT.

This rearrangement joins TRBV2 to TRBJ1-2; weak D call: TRBD1 (5 bases). CDR1 and CDR2 (germline): SNHLY, FYNNEI. Trimming pared 3 bases from V and 0 bases from J, leaving 11 bases between. The CDR3 sequence is 15 residues long. The CDR3 loop is CASSDEGKANYGYTF. Written as DNA, the CDR3 is TGTGCCAGCAGTGATGAGGGGAAAGCTAACTATGGCTACACCTTC.

This chain uses TRBV5-1 with TRBJ2-5, with D uncertain. The CDR3 has 13 residues. Germline loops: CDR1 SGHRS, CDR2 YFSETQ. Trimming removed 1 base at V and 2 bases at J, with 6 bases between. The CDR3 region is CASSLPRQETQYF. The CDR3, as DNA: TGCGCCAGCAGCTTGCCTAGGCAAGAGACCCAGTACTTC.

J is TRBJ2-7 and V is TRBV29-1; D is perhaps TRBD2 (6 bases). The V end lost 3 bases, the J end lost 1 base, and 28 bases lay between the germline ends. Germline-derived CDR1 and CDR2 are SQVTM and ANQGSEA. This CDR3 is built from 19 residues. CDR3 sequence (DNA): TGCAGCGTTGAGGTGGGGGAATGGTGGAGGGTAGGATCGTCCTACGAGCAGTACTTC. Protein: CSVEVGEWWRVGSSYEQYF.

A remark on this clone: A junction boundary mismatches the germline segment, possibly from a read error. Other DNA variants within this sample encode the same CDR3. The gene calls are TRBV27 and TRBJ2-3, with 13 bases identical to TRBD2. From germline, CDR1 is MNHEY and CDR2 SMNVEV (reference sequence). This CDR3 comprises 17 residues. DNA of the CDR3: TGTGCTAGCAGTTGGGGACTAGCGGGAAACCCTGGGGATACGCAGTATTTT. Encoded protein: CASSWGLAGNPGDTQYF.

As for this clone: The sample holds other DNA sequences that translate to the same CDR3. CDR3 sequence: CASSQDEAGSYEQYF. The CDR3 DNA reads TGCGCCAGCAGCCAGGATGAGGCGGGGAGCTACGAGCAGTACTTC. The V call is TRBV4-3, the J call TRBJ2-7; a possible D gene is TRBD2 (6 bases). In germline, CDR1 is LGHNA, CDR2 YSLEER. V lost 3 bases, J lost 3 bases, and 15 bases lay in between. This CDR3 is 15 amino acids long.

V usage is TRBV18 and J usage is TRBJ2-3; 16 nucleotides agree with TRBD2. V trimming: 3 bases; J trimming: 3 bases; junction bases outside the gene matches: 15. Germline V gene sequence: CDR1 KGHSH, CDR2 LQKENI. The CDR3 contains 21 residues. CDR3 sequence reads: CASSPLSSGTSGRAGTDTQYF. The CDR3 DNA follows: TGTGCCAGCTCACCGCTCAGCTCGGGGACTAGCGGGAGGGCCGGGACAGATACGCAGTATTTT.

This chain uses TRBV7-9 with TRBJ1-6, with TRBD1 identical over 7 bases. CDR3 length: 15 amino acids. V shed 1 base and J 10 bases; nucleotides not matched to a gene: 7. Germline lookup yields CDR1 SEHNR and CDR2 FQNEAQ (reference sequence). CDR3 nucleotides: TGTGCCAGCAGCTTAGACGGGACAGTGGGATCACCCCTCCACTTT. Translating it yields CASSLDGTVGSPLHF.